A selection of T cell receptor beta chains follows, all from one sample in a study of a mutant IDH1 vaccine in newly diagnosed glioma. No antigen has been assigned to these receptors. Assay used: immunoSEQ multiplex PCR; TCRdb lists only in-frame clones, some missing. The top ten hold nearly 25% of the sample, which has nearly 35,000 clones, roughly 80% seen once. The sample consisted of PBMCs, taken from a glioma patient whose treatment included an IDH1 peptide vaccine. All receptors derive from a man younger than 40 with glioma. CDR3s include the opening cysteine and the closing phenylalanine or tryptophan.

v_gene	j_gene	CDR3aa
TRBV5-5	TRBJ1-5	CASSPRTGGAGEPQHF
TRBV27	TRBJ2-1	CASSYRGGHHEQFF
TRBV16	TRBJ1-5	CASSPVEVGVLGNQPQHF
TRBV6-1	TRBJ2-5	CASSDWGRKETQYF
TRBV11-2	TRBJ1-1	CASSPSQGVEAFF
TRBV9	TRBJ2-7	CASSRLGYEQYF
TRBV19	TRBJ1-1	CASSTPRGVRTEAFF
TRBV4-1	TRBJ2-4	CASSQERALDIQYF
TRBV19	TRBJ1-3	CASSTVRETGNTIYF
TRBV5-1	TRBJ2-3	CASSSNREGSDTQYF
TRBV5-1	TRBJ2-1	CASSPSAIGAEQFF
TRBV4-2	TRBJ2-1	CASSQGTSLYNEQFF
TRBV7-9	TRBJ1-1	CASSLSTERATEAFF
TRBV5-1	TRBJ2-2	CASSGGLANTGELFF
TRBV6-5	TRBJ1-1	CASSYGGGTEAFF
TRBV5-6	TRBJ2-5	CASSSGETQYF
TRBV19	TRBJ2-7	CASSIGGQVYEQYF
TRBV7-2	TRBJ1-2	CASSLDRDIGGYTF
TRBV15	TRBJ2-7	CATSTRTGAYEQYF
TRBV30	TRBJ1-4	CAWNRGATNEKLFF
TRBV7-8	TRBJ1-1	CASSQPVLAEAFF
TRBV5-4	TRBJ2-1	CASSLSSGGSYNEQFF
TRBV28	TRBJ2-2	CASSFTGELFF
TRBV29-1	TRBJ1-1	CSGTGWKGTEAFF